This entry lists 20 T cell receptor beta chains sequenced from one sample in a study of blood T cell repertoires in COVID-19. TCRdb keeps only in-frame clones here, not all; method: immunoSEQ multiplex PCR. The table lists 180,000 or so clones, roughly 88% of them singletons, with around 15% in the top ten. The sequenced material came from PBMCs or T cells enriched from blood (not recorded which). The receptors stem from a man aged 50-60 years who had recovered from COVID-19.

The chain joins TRBV5-1 to TRBJ1-6; TRBD1 might be the D (6 bases). Germline lookup yields CDR1 SGHRS and CDR2 YFSETQ. The CDR3 length is 14 residues. V was clipped by 0 bases and J by 9 bases, with 10 bases between them. The CDR3 coding sequence is TGCGCCAGCAGCTTGGAACAGGGTCGTTCACCCCTCCACTTT. Protein: CASSLEQGRSPLHF.

This chain joins TRBV11-2 and TRBJ2-1; 14 bases map to TRBD2. Unmatched junction bases numbered 9, after V lost 5 bases and J lost 9 bases. The CDR3 consists of 16 residues. Per the germline V gene, CDR1 is SGHAT and CDR2 is FQNNGV. This CDR3 is CASSQTSGGAWGEQFF. As DNA, the CDR3 is TGTGCCAGCAGCCAGACTAGCGGGGGGGCCTGGGGTGAGCAGTTCTTC.

The chain employs TRBV7-2 and TRBJ1-2, with D possibly TRBD1 on 6 matching bases. The CDR3 covers 13 residues. V was shortened by 5 bases and J by 14 bases, with 21 bases between the two germline ends. Germline V gene sequence: CDR1 SGHTA, CDR2 FQGNSA. CDR3 in amino acids: CASSEQGSGYVTF. The CDR3 region has the DNA TGTGCCAGCAGCGAACAGGGTTCGGGCTACGTGACCTTC.

This clone showed up just once. The genes are TRBV24-1 and TRBJ2-3; 8 nucleotides line up with TRBD2. There are 14 residues in the CDR3. The germline CDR1 and CDR2 sequences are KGHDR and SFDVKD. V dropped 5 bases and J dropped 4; count of bases not matched to a gene: 4. CDR3 in DNA: TGTGCCACCAGTGCGTCGGGGGGGCCAGATACGCAGTATTTT. Translation gives CATSASGGPDTQYF.

J is TRBJ1-2 and V is TRBV24-1; a weak D match, TRBD1 (5 bases). Trimming shortened V by 0 bases and J by 10 bases, and 17 bases separated the two germline ends. Germline-derived CDR1 and CDR2 are KGHDR and SFDVKD. The CDR3 runs 15 residues. The CDR3 loop is CATSDLAGGVLYYTF. In DNA form, the CDR3 reads TGTGCCACCAGTGATTTGGCAGGAGGGGTCCTTTACTACACCTTC.

The chain recombines TRBV11-2 with TRBJ1-6, with 8 bases fitting TRBD1. The CDR3 runs to 16 residues. Germline V CDR1 and CDR2: SGHAT, FQNNGV. Losses at the gene ends were 2 bases for V and 5 bases for J; bases not matched to a gene: 5. CDR3 sequence (DNA): TGTGCCAGCAGCTTAACGAGACAGGGGCATAATTCACCCCTCCACTTT. It is translated as CASSLTRQGHNSPLHF.

This chain joins TRBV30 and TRBJ2-1; 11 bases match TRBD2. The trim removed 0 bases at V and 8 bases at J, leaving 3 bases unmatched. The CDR3 totals 14 residues. CDR1 and CDR2 (germline): GTSNPN, SVGIG (reference sequence). Here the CDR3 DNA reads TGTGCCTGGAGTGTTTCTAGCGGGGGGTATGAGCAGTTCTTC. Its translation is CAWSVSSGGYEQFF.

The chain is built from TRBV24-1 and TRBJ2-3; TRBD1 is a possible D gene (6 bases). Germline CDR1 is KGHDR and CDR2 is SFDVKD. Trimming removed 7 bases at V and 2 bases at J, with 24 bases between. This CDR3 comprises 18 residues. CDR3 protein: CATRASGGDMGYTDTQYF. In nucleotides, the CDR3 is TGTGCCACCAGGGCTAGTGGTGGGGACATGGGCTACACAGATACGCAGTATTTT.

The rearrangement links TRBV25-1 to TRBJ1-1; 7 bases agree with TRBD1. The V gene end was trimmed by 5 bases and the J gene end by 7 bases; junction bases not matched to a gene: 7. The V gene's germline CDR1 is MGHDK and CDR2 SYGVNS. This CDR3 comprises 13 residues. For the CDR3, the DNA is TGTGCCAGCAGTAATACAGGGGTGGGTGAAGCTTTCTTT. It specifies CASSNTGVGEAFF.

The rearrangement joins TRBV3-1 (or the pseudogene TRBV3-2) to TRBJ2-6, with D possibly matching TRBD1 (5 bases). Looked up from germline, CDR1 is LGHDT and CDR2 is YNNKEL (reference sequence). The CDR3 is made up of 15 amino acids. Trimming removed 2 bases from V and 7 bases from J, with 12 bases in between. For the CDR3, the DNA is TGTGCCAGCAGCCAACCCCTTCGGACAGCCAACGTCCTGACTTTC. Translated: CASSQPLRTANVLTF.

This sequence joins TRBV7-2 and TRBJ1-6, with 8 bases fitting TRBD1. Germline CDR1 and CDR2: SGHTA and FQGNSA. CDR3 length: 14 residues. V gave up 5 bases and J gave up 10 bases; unmatched junction bases: 7. CDR3 in DNA: TGTGCCAGCAGCCCAAGGCAGGGGGCATCACCCCTCCACTTT. Translating it yields CASSPRQGASPLHF. The whole variable domain, remainder taken from reference TRBV7-2 and TRBJ1-6, is GAGVSQSPSNKVTEKGKDVELRCDPISGHTALYWYRQSLGQGLEFLIYFQGNSAPDKSGLPSDRFSAERTGGSVSTLTIQRTQQEDSAVYLCASSPRQGASPLHFGNGTRLTVT.

V usage is TRBV19 and J usage is TRBJ1-1; tentatively, D is TRBD1 (6 bases). The CDR3 has 14 residues. Germline V gene data show CDR1 as LNHDA and CDR2 as SQIVND (reference sequence). With 6 bases removed from V and 0 bases from J, the gap between germline ends came to 11 bases. The CDR3 DNA follows: TGTGCCAGTAGCGAGGGGGGGGTGAACACTGAAGCTTTCTTT. Protein sequence: CASSEGGVNTEAFF.

This clone occurred a few times. The V and J genes are TRBV24-1 and TRBJ2-1; D unresolved. The V gene lost 4 bases and the J gene lost 0 bases, with 9 bases spanning the gap. This CDR3 spans 15 amino acids. The germline V gene has CDR1 KGHDR and CDR2 SFDVKD. CDR3 DNA sequence: TGTGCCACCAGTGACACGCGTAACTCCTACAATGAGCAGTTCTTC. It specifies CATSDTRNSYNEQFF.

The rearrangement joins TRBV14 to TRBJ2-7; no definite D call. The CDR3 extends over 14 amino acids. Per germline, CDR1 SGHDN and CDR2 FVKESK. Deletions cut 0 bases from V and 5 bases from J, with 11 bases between. Written as DNA, the CDR3 is TGTGCCAGCAGCCAAGATTTAGTCCAAAACGAGCAGTACTTC. This codes for CASSQDLVQNEQYF.

The V gene is TRBV5-6, the J gene TRBJ2-1; unclear D gene. CDR1 and CDR2 (germline): SGHDT, YYEEEE. The CDR3 has 16 amino acids. V lost 4 bases and J lost 0, with 14 bases in between. The CDR3 protein is CASSILLTSSYNEQFF. The CDR3 nucleotides are TGTGCCAGCAGCATTCTTTTAACTTCCTCCTACAATGAGCAGTTCTTC. The whole variable domain, filled in from reference TRBV5-6 and TRBJ2-1, reads DAGVTQSPTHLIKTRGQQVTLRCSPKSGHDTVSWYQQALGQGPQFIFQYYEEEERQRGNFPDRFSGHQFPNYSSELNVNALLLGDSALYLCASSILLTSSYNEQFFGPGTRLTVL.

This clone was detected many times. The chain has TRBV14 and TRBJ2-7; D is uncertain. Trimming pared 0 bases from V and 0 bases from J, leaving 6 bases between. This CDR3 is 14 amino acids long. The germline CDR1 and CDR2 sequences are SGHDN and FVKESK. The chain's CDR3 is CASSQDVVSYEQYF. The CDR3 nucleotides read TGTGCCAGCAGCCAAGACGTAGTCTCCTACGAGCAGTACTTC.

The chain couples TRBV7-9 to TRBJ1-5; D gene uncertain. The CDR3 runs to 15 residues. Germline lookup yields CDR1 SEHNR and CDR2 FQNEAQ (reference sequence). Deletions cut 5 bases from V and 4 bases from J, with 15 bases between. CDR3 DNA: TGTGCCAGCAGCCTAGGCGGGGTACGGAATCAGCCCCAGCATTTT. Residues: CASSLGGVRNQPQHF. The entire variable domain, with the rest obtained from reference TRBV7-9 and TRBJ1-5, is as follows: DTGVSQNPRHKITKRGQNVTFRCDPISEHNRLYWYRQTLGQGPEFLTYFQNEAQLEKSRLLSDRFSAERPKGSFSTLEIQRTEQGDSAMYLCASSLGGVRNQPQHFGDGTRLSIL.

The CDR3 bases are TGTGCCAGCATAATACAGGGTTCCTATGGCTACACCTTC. Protein product: CASIIQGSYGYTF. The chain uses TRBV28 and TRBJ1-2; TRBD1 is a possible D gene (6 bases). Germline V gives CDR1 MDHEN, CDR2 SYDVKM. The CDR3 contains 13 residues. V gave up 7 bases and J gave up 4 bases, with 13 bases separating them.

The chain joins TRBV11-2 to TRBJ1-6, with 8 bases that match TRBD1. CDR1 is SGHAT and CDR2 is FQNNGV in the germline V gene. V lost 3 bases, J lost 5 bases, and 6 bases stayed unmatched. The CDR3 totals 16 residues. This CDR3 is CASSFIMTGDNSPLHF. CDR3 in DNA: TGTGCCAGCAGCTTTATAATGACAGGGGATAATTCACCCCTCCACTTT.

The chain carries TRBV18 and TRBJ1-2; perhaps TRBD1 as D (5 bases). Trimming removed 0 bases from V and 6 bases from J, with 11 bases in between. CDR3 length: 14 residues. In germline, CDR1 is KGHSH, CDR2 LQKENI. CDR3 coding DNA: TGTGCCAGCTCACCACCCCAGGGTGTCAATGGCTACACCTTC. It translates to CASSPPQGVNGYTF.